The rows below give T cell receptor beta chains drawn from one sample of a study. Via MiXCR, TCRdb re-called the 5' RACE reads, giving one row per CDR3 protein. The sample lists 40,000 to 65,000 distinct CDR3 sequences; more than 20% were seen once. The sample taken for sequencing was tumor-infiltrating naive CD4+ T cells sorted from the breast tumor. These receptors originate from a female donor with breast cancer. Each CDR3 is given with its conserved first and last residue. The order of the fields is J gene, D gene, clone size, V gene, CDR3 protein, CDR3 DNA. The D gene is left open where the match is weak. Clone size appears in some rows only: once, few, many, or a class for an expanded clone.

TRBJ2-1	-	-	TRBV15	CATSRDVQGGNEQFF	TGTGCCACCAGCAGAGATGTACAGGGTGGGAATGAGCAGTTCTTC
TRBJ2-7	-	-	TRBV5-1	CASSFDVYEQYF	TGCGCCAGCAGCTTCGACGTTTACGAGCAGTACTTC
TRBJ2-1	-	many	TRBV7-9	CASTPLLAANEQFF	TGTGCCAGCACCCCATTGCTAGCCGCCAATGAGCAGTTCTTC
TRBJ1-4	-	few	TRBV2	CASSEQGRTEEKLFF	TGTGCCAGCAGTGAACAGGGACGGACGGAGGAAAAACTGTTTTTT
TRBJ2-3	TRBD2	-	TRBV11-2	CASSLGTGRDTQYF	TGTGCCAGCAGCTTAGGAACCGGGAGGGATACGCAGTATTTT
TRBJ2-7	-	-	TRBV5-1	CASSLRGSLYEQYF	TGCGCCAGCAGCTTGAGGGGGAGCTTATACGAGCAGTACTTC
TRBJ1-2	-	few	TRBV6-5	CASKVLRTANYGYTF	TGTGCCAGCAAAGTCTTGAGGACAGCTAACTATGGCTACACCTTC
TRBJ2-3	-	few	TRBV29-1	CSVDSRDGDTQYF	TGCAGCGTTGATTCCCGGGACGGAGATACGCAGTATTTT
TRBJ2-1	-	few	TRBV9	CASSVSGLYNEQFF	TGTGCCAGCAGCGTAAGCGGACTCTACAATGAGCAGTTCTTC
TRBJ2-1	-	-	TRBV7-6	CASSSHPSKYNEQFF	TGTGCCAGCAGCTCCCATCCTTCAAAATACAATGAGCAGTTCTTC
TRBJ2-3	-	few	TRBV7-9	CASSYGTRTDTQYF	TGTGCCAGCAGCTACGGGACCCGAACAGATACGCAGTATTTT
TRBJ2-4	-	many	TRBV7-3	CASSPTGAAGKNIQYF	TGTGCCAGCAGTCCTACAGGGGCCGCGGGAAAAAACATTCAGTACTTC
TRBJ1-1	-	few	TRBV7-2	CASPELPAPEAFF	TGTGCCAGCCCCGAGTTACCCGCGCCTGAAGCTTTCTTT
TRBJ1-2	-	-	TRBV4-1	CASSANSYGYTF	TGCGCCAGCAGCGCGAATAGCTATGGCTACACCTTC
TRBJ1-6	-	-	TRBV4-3	CASSQDDRDSPLHF	TGCGCCAGCAGCCAAGACGACAGAGATTCACCCCTCCACTTT
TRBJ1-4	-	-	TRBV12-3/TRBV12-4	CASTLFGEGREKLFF	TGTGCCAGCACCCTGTTCGGCGAGGGTAGGGAGAAACTGTTTTTT
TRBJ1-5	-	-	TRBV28	CASSFGWGNQPQHF	TGTGCCAGCAGTTTTGGGTGGGGGAATCAGCCCCAGCATTTT
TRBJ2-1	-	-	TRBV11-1	CASTRTASYNEQFF	TGTGCCAGCACCCGGACGGCTTCCTACAATGAGCAGTTCTTC
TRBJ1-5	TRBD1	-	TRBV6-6	CASSRQGNQPQHF	TGTGCCAGCAGTCGACAGGGAAATCAGCCCCAGCATTTT
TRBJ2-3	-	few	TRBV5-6	CASSLMGGPTDTQYF	TGTGCCAGCAGCTTGATGGGGGGACCCACAGATACGCAGTATTTT
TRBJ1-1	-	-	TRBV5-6	CASSYEAMNTEAFF	TGTGCCAGCAGCTATGAGGCTATGAACACTGAAGCTTTCTTT
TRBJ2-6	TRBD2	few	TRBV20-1	CSARSAGGLSGANVLTF	TGCAGTGCTAGATCGGCGGGAGGACTTTCTGGGGCCAACGTCCTGACTTTC
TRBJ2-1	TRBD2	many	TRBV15	CATSREKAGGSYNEQFF	TGTGCCACCAGCAGAGAAAAGGCGGGAGGGTCCTACAATGAGCAGTTCTTC
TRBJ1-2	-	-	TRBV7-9	CASSLTGSHGYTF	TGTGCCAGCAGCTTGACAGGAAGCCATGGCTACACCTTC
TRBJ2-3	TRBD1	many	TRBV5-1	CASSWGTDSTDTQYF	TGCGCCAGCAGCTGGGGGACAGATTCCACAGATACGCAGTATTTT
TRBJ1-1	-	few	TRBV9	CASSVGGGDAPEAFF	TGTGCCAGCAGCGTAGGTGGTGGTGATGCTCCCGAAGCTTTCTTT
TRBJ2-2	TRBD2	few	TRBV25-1	CASSDPSGRGTGELFF	TGTGCCAGCAGTGATCCTAGCGGGAGGGGAACCGGGGAGCTGTTTTTT
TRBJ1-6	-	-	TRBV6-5	CASSYGLLTINSPLRF	TGTGCCAGCAGTTACGGGCTGCTAACCATTAATTCACCCCTCCGCTTT
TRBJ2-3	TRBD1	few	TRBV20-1	CSAEDRVSADTQYF	TGCAGTGCTGAAGACAGGGTTAGTGCAGATACGCAGTATTTT
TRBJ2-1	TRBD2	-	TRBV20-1	CSVTREYNEQFF	TGCAGTGTAACGCGGGAGTACAATGAGCAGTTCTTC
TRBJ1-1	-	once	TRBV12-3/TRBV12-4	CASSFGGVGGPGTEAFF	TGTGCCAGCAGTTTCGGAGGTGTGGGGGGGCCGGGGACTGAAGCTTTCTTT
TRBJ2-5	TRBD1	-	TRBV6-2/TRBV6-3	CASSYFQGVSSQETQYF	TGTGCCAGCAGTTACTTCCAGGGGGTTAGTAGCCAAGAGACCCAGTACTTC
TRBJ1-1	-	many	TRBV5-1	CASSLGGGSPEAFF	TGCGCCAGCAGCTTGGGAGGGGGATCCCCTGAAGCTTTCTTT
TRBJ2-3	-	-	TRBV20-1	CSVPDSTKGDTQYF	TGCAGTGTCCCCGACTCGACTAAAGGAGATACGCAGTATTTT
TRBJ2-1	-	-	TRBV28	CASSLLRDNNGQFF	TGTGCCAGTAGTTTATTACGGGATAACAATGGGCAGTTCTTC
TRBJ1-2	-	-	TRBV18	CASSGGRPF	TGTGCCAGCTCGGGGGGTCGGCCCTTC
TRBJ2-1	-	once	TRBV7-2	CASSLVARRAHNEQFF	TGTGCCAGCAGCTTAGTAGCCAGGCGGGCACACAATGAGCAGTTCTTC
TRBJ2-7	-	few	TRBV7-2	CASSPNWLGGSYEQYF	TGTGCCAGCAGCCCAAACTGGTTGGGGGGATCCTACGAGCAGTACTTC
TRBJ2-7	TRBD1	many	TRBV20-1	CSANGQGWDGQYF	TGCAGTGCCAACGGACAGGGTTGGGACGGGCAGTACTTC
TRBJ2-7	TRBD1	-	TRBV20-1	CSARGGTGGYEQYF	TGCAGTGCTAGAGGAGGGACAGGGGGCTACGAGCAGTACTTC
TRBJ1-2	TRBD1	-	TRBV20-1	CSASPGQGQSGYTF	TGCAGTGCTAGCCCGGGACAGGGGCAAAGTGGCTACACCTTC
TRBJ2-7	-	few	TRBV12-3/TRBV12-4	CASSPRVSLEQYF	TGTGCCAGCAGTCCCCGGGTTTCGCTCGAGCAGTACTTC
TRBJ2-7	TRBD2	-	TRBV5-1	CASSRTSGDTYEQYF	TGCGCCAGCAGCCGTACTAGCGGAGACACCTACGAGCAGTACTTC
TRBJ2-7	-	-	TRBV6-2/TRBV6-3	CATSSGDAGIEQYF	TGTGCCACCAGCTCGGGGGATGCAGGGATCGAGCAGTACTTC
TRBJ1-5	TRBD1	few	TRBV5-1	CASSLEGQYNQPQHF	TGCGCCAGCAGCTTGGAGGGACAGTACAATCAGCCCCAGCATTTT
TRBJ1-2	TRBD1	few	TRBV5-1	CASSIEPGTGRGYTF	TGCGCCAGCAGCATCGAACCCGGGACAGGGAGAGGCTACACCTTC
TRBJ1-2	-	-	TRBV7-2	CASSFYLDNGYTF	TGTGCCAGCAGCTTTTACTTGGACAATGGCTACACCTTC
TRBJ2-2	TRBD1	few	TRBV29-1	CSVEAGTGQNTGELFF	TGCAGCGTTGAGGCAGGGACAGGGCAGAACACCGGGGAGCTGTTTTTT
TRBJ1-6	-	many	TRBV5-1	CASSLGRRANSPLHF	TGCGCCAGCAGCTTGGGACGGCGGGCTAATTCACCCCTCCACTTT
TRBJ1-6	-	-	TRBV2	CASRWRAESPLHF	TGTGCCAGCAGGTGGAGAGCGGAGTCACCCCTCCACTTT
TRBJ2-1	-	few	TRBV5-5	CASRISSEPYNEQFF	TGTGCCAGCAGAATCTCTAGCGAGCCCTACAATGAGCAGTTCTTC